One sample yielded the 29 T cell receptor beta chains listed below, sequenced in a study of response to subunit inactivated influenza vaccine. Via MiXCR, TCRdb re-called the RT-PCR reads, giving one row per CDR3 protein. The table records approximately 680,000 distinct CDR3 sequences, approximately 14% of them present only once. The input for sequencing was PBMCs from blood, taken roughly 12 days after vaccination. The receptors here all came from a man aged 45 to 65 who received an inactivated influenza vaccine.

The table lists this clonotype with a few counts. CDR3 residues: CASSQVSGRNEQFF. CDR3 coding DNA: TGTGCCAGCAGCCAGGTATCAGGCCGCAATGAGCAGTTCTTC. The rearrangement links TRBV2 to TRBJ2-1; D is undetermined. Germline V gene data show CDR1 as SNHLY and CDR2 as FYNNEI. V was trimmed by 6 bases and J by 6 bases, leaving 15 bases between them. This CDR3 region has 14 residues.

This clonotype occurred many times. The chain has TRBV14 and TRBJ2-5; 9 nucleotides match TRBD1. Germline V lookup: CDR1 SGHDN, CDR2 FVKESK. The length of the CDR3 is 15 residues. V was clipped by 4 bases and J by 2 bases; unmatched bases: 5. Written as DNA, the CDR3 is TGTGCCAGCAGCCCTATGGACAGGGGTCAAGAGACCCAGTACTTC. Protein product: CASSPMDRGQETQYF.

This clonotype was observed a handful of times. The chain uses TRBV15 and TRBJ2-3; D not certain. V lost 3 bases and J 4 bases, leaving 5 bases between the germline ends. The CDR3 is made up of 12 amino acids. CDR1 LNHNV and CDR2 YYDKDF come from the germline V gene (reference sequence). This chain's CDR3 is CATSSISDTQYF. CDR3 bases: TGTGCCACCAGCAGTATATCAGATACGCAGTATTTT.

This chain uses TRBV2 with TRBJ2-2, with unresolved D. Looked up from germline, CDR1 is SNHLY and CDR2 is FYNNEI. V gave up 7 bases and J gave up 1 base, with 10 bases separating them. There are 14 residues in the CDR3. The chain's CDR3 is CASKMGWNTGELFF. The CDR3 DNA follows: TGTGCCAGCAAGATGGGGTGGAACACCGGGGAGCTGTTTTTT.

This chain connects TRBV5-1 to TRBJ2-1, with D perhaps matching TRBD1 or TRBD2 (5 bases each). Trimming stripped 1 base from V and 3 bases from J, with 11 bases between. Germline V gene sequence: CDR1 SGHRS, CDR2 YFSETQ. The CDR3 sequence is 15 residues long. This chain's CDR3 is CASSLYGDLYNEQFF. DNA for the CDR3: TGCGCCAGCAGCTTGTATGGGGACCTCTACAATGAGCAGTTCTTC. Supplemented by reference TRBV5-1 and TRBJ2-1, the full variable domain reads KAGVTQTPRYLIKTRGQQVTLSCSPISGHRSVSWYQQTPGQGLQFLFEYFSETQRNKGNFPGRFSGRQFSNSRSEMNVSTLELGDSALYLCASSLYGDLYNEQFFGPGTRLTVL.

This clonotype was counted at least ten times. The gene calls are TRBV7-9 and TRBJ1-3; D ambiguous. Germline assignment: CDR1 SEHNR and CDR2 FQNEAQ (reference sequence). This CDR3 spans 14 amino acids. V gave up 4 bases and J gave up 2 bases, with 9 bases separating them. The CDR3 spells CASSWVAAGNTIYF. CDR3 coding DNA: TGTGCCAGCAGCTGGGTAGCTGCTGGAAACACCATATATTTT.

The chain couples TRBV7-6 to TRBJ2-1; TRBD2 might be the D (5 bases). Trimming stripped 5 bases from V and 5 bases from J, with 16 bases between. CDR3 length: 15 amino acids. Germline CDR1 reads SGHVS; CDR2 reads FNYEAQ. The CDR3: CASSPGISPHNEQFF. CDR3 in DNA: TGTGCCAGCAGCCCCGGGATCTCCCCCCACAATGAGCAGTTCTTC.

The chain uses TRBV6-2 or TRBV6-3 and TRBJ2-1, with D uncertain. Germline V CDR1 and CDR2: MNHEY, SVGEGT. This CDR3 spans 14 amino acids. Trimming pared 8 bases from V and 4 bases from J, leaving 15 bases between. The CDR3 protein is CASSLDQPYNEQFF. CDR3 coding DNA: TGTGCCAGCTCGTTGGACCAACCTTACAATGAGCAGTTCTTC.

This clonotype was observed a handful of times. This chain connects TRBV5-6 to TRBJ2-3, with 12 nucleotides matching TRBD2. Germline values: CDR1 SGHDT, CDR2 YYEEEE. With V trimmed by 3 bases and J by 2 bases, 4 bases remained unmatched. This CDR3 region has 16 residues. The CDR3 DNA reads TGTGCCAGCAGCTCTAGCGGGAGGGGGAACACAGATACGCAGTATTTT. Translation: CASSSSGRGNTDTQYF.

Ten or more counts support this clonotype. J is TRBJ2-3 and V is TRBV4-1, with 7 bases lining up with TRBD2. J gave up 1 base and V 3 bases, and 4 bases lay outside the gene matches. Germline CDR1 MGHRA, CDR2 YSYEKL. The CDR3 covers 15 residues. The CDR3: CASSQGRGGTDTQYF. CDR3 nucleotides: TGCGCCAGCAGCCAGGGACGGGGGGGCACAGATACGCAGTATTTT.

This clonotype was seen repeatedly, ten times or more. The chain couples TRBV15 to TRBJ2-5; no firm D call. Germline assignment: CDR1 LNHNV and CDR2 YYDKDF (reference sequence). The germline V and J ends were trimmed by 2 bases and 5 bases, with 6 bases remaining between them. The CDR3 has 12 residues. Written as DNA, the CDR3 is TGTGCCACCAGCAGAAATGAGGAGACCCAGTACTTC. Amino acids: CATSRNEETQYF.

This clonotype has a handful of counts. V and J are TRBV27 and TRBJ1-6; no clear D gene. The length of the CDR3 is 13 residues. Germline V gives CDR1 MNHEY, CDR2 SMNVEV (reference sequence). Trimming took off 7 bases at V and 7 bases at J, with 11 bases between the two ends. This CDR3 reads CASKRQSNSPLHF. In nucleotides, the CDR3 is TGTGCCAGCAAAAGGCAGTCCAATTCACCCCTCCACTTT.

This clonotype was observed a handful of times. V is TRBV20-1 and J is TRBJ2-2, with 9 bases aligning to TRBD2. Trimming at V came to 3 bases and at J to 4 bases, leaving 6 bases not matched to a gene. Germline V gene sequence: CDR1 DFQATT, CDR2 SNEGSKA (reference sequence). The CDR3 loop spans 15 amino acids. CDR3 sequence: CSARPASGTTGELFF. For the CDR3, the DNA is TGCAGTGCTAGGCCGGCTAGCGGGACCACCGGGGAGCTGTTTTTT.

This clonotype was seen at least ten times. J is TRBJ2-1 and V is TRBV20-1, with no clear D. CDR3 size: 16 residues. From germline, CDR1 is DFQATT and CDR2 SNEGSKA (reference sequence). Between the trimmed V and J ends, which lost 0 bases and 2 bases, there was a span of 14 bases. CDR3 coding DNA: TGCAGTGCTAGAGATCCGGCAGGAGACACCTACAATGAGCAGTTCTTC. Translating it yields CSARDPAGDTYNEQFF.

The sample holds a few counts of this clonotype. The chain couples TRBV29-1 to TRBJ2-2, with D perhaps matching TRBD2 (5 bases). The CDR3 has 14 amino acids. Germline CDR1 reads SQVTM; CDR2 reads ANQGSEA. The V end was cut by 7 bases, the J end by 2 bases, with 14 bases between. The CDR3 sequence is CSARENVNTGELFF. DNA for the CDR3: TGCAGCGCTAGGGAGAACGTTAACACCGGGGAGCTGTTTTTT.

In its sample, this clonotype was seen a few times. The chain carries TRBV29-1 and TRBJ2-3, with D possibly TRBD1 on 5 matching bases. This CDR3 contains 15 residues. V was pared by 2 bases and J by 3 bases, with 15 bases between. Looked up from germline, CDR1 is SQVTM and CDR2 is ANQGSEA. CDR3 protein: CSVESWTPATDTQYF. The CDR3 bases are TGCAGCGTTGAATCGTGGACACCTGCGACAGATACGCAGTATTTT.

The chain carries TRBV12-3 or TRBV12-4 and TRBJ1-2; no reliable D call. This CDR3 comprises 13 residues. Trimming took 4 bases from V and 4 from J, leaving 10 bases between them. CDR3 in amino acids: CASSWNSAYGYTF. DNA of the CDR3: TGTGCCAGCAGTTGGAACTCAGCCTATGGCTACACCTTC.

This chain connects TRBV3-1 to TRBJ1-1; perhaps TRBD1 as D (5 bases). Trimming took off 2 bases at V and 8 bases at J, with 9 bases between the two ends. Germline values: CDR1 LGHDT, CDR2 YNNKEL (reference sequence). The CDR3 extends over 12 amino acids. The DNA of the CDR3 is TGTGCCAGCAGCCAAATGCCAGGGGAAGCTTTCTTT. Translating it yields CASSQMPGEAFF. The full variable domain, rest sourced from reference TRBV3-1 and TRBJ1-1, is DTAVSQTPKYLVTQMGNDKSIKCEQNLGHDTMYWYKQDSKKFLKIMFSYNNKELIINETVPNRFSPKSPDKAHLNLHINSLELGDSAVYFCASSQMPGEAFFGQGTRLTVV.

The V and J genes are TRBV24-1 and TRBJ1-1, with 7 bases aligning to TRBD1. This CDR3 has 15 residues. The V gene's germline CDR1 is KGHDR and CDR2 SFDVKD. V dropped 7 bases and J dropped 1; count of bases not matched to a gene: 8. CDR3 loop: CATSSRQGSNTEAFF. The CDR3 DNA reads TGTGCCACCAGCTCCCGACAGGGATCGAACACTGAAGCTTTCTTT.

This clonotype appeared a few times. The chain joins TRBV28 to TRBJ2-2; 11 nucleotides agree with TRBD2. Germline V gene data show CDR1 as MDHEN and CDR2 as SYDVKM. Losses at the gene ends were 0 bases for V and 0 bases for J; bases not matched to a gene: 6. This CDR3 is 19 amino acids long. The CDR3 nucleotides are TGTGCCAGCAGTTTATGGGATTTAGCGGGGGGGCCGAACACCGGGGAGCTGTTTTTT. Protein sequence: CASSLWDLAGGPNTGELFF.

This rearrangement joins TRBV20-1 to TRBJ1-6; the D gene is possibly TRBD1 (5 bases). The CDR3 is 14 amino acids. In germline, CDR1 is DFQATT, CDR2 SNEGSKA (reference sequence). Between the trimmed V and J ends, which lost 0 bases and 9 bases, there was a span of 12 bases. The CDR3 region has the DNA TGCAGTGCTAGAGAGTTGGGGGGGGGTTCACCCCTCCACTTT. Protein product: CSARELGGGSPLHF.

The chain links TRBV7-9 to TRBJ2-1; no definite D call. The CDR3 covers 16 residues. Germline V CDR1 and CDR2: SEHNR, FQNEAQ (reference sequence). V lost 5 bases and J lost 0, with 14 bases in between. This chain's CDR3 is CASSQQTRSSYNEQFF. The CDR3 nucleotides are TGTGCCAGCAGCCAACAAACTCGAAGCTCCTACAATGAGCAGTTCTTC.

A few counts support this clonotype. The chain combines TRBV6-5 with TRBJ2-5, with D perhaps being TRBD1 or TRBD2 (6 bases each). Trimming took 0 bases from V and 2 from J, leaving 22 bases between them. From germline, CDR1 is MNHEY and CDR2 SVGAGI. CDR3 size: 19 residues. The CDR3 spells CASSYSKGGAGQGQETQYF. The CDR3 DNA is TGTGCCAGCAGTTACTCGAAGGGGGGCGCAGGCCAGGGGCAAGAGACCCAGTACTTC.

This chain links TRBV4-3 with TRBJ2-5; possible D gene TRBD1, 5 bases. Germline CDR1 reads LGHNA; CDR2 reads YSLEER. CDR3 length: 14 amino acids. V was clipped by 4 bases and J by 2 bases, with 11 bases between them. The CDR3 reads CASSPGIRQETQYF. The DNA of the CDR3 is TGCGCCAGCAGCCCAGGGATCCGACAAGAGACCCAGTACTTC.

The chain employs TRBV11-2 and TRBJ2-1; D may be TRBD1 (6 bases). This CDR3 comprises 16 residues. Germline CDR1 reads SGHAT; CDR2 reads FQNNGV. V was shortened by 8 bases and J by 0 bases, with 17 bases between the two germline ends. CDR3 sequence: CASGRQASLSYNEQFF. The CDR3 DNA reads TGTGCCAGCGGTAGACAGGCCTCTCTCTCCTACAATGAGCAGTTCTTC.

This chain uses TRBV5-1 with TRBJ2-3; D unclear. With 1 base removed from V and 5 bases from J, the gap between germline ends came to 14 bases. This CDR3 is built from 15 residues. CDR1 SGHRS and CDR2 YFSETQ come from the germline V gene. The CDR3, as DNA: TGCGCCAGCAGCTTGCAGCAACCCGACCTAGATACGCAGTATTTT. It translates to CASSLQQPDLDTQYF.

In this sample, this clonotype turned up a few times. This chain connects TRBV28 to TRBJ2-1; 8 nucleotides line up with TRBD2. The CDR3 is made up of 13 amino acids. The V segment lost 6 bases and the J segment 6 bases; nucleotides outside the gene matches: 4. CDR1 MDHEN and CDR2 SYDVKM come from the germline V gene. CDR3 protein: CASRGGTSNEQFF. CDR3 DNA: TGTGCCAGCAGGGGCGGGACTAGCAATGAGCAGTTCTTC.

This clonotype occurred many times. The J gene is TRBJ2-3, the V gene TRBV7-2, with D unclear. The V and J ends lost 6 bases and 0 bases respectively, with 7 bases between them. The CDR3 has 13 residues. Looked up from germline, CDR1 is SGHTA and CDR2 is FQGNSA. The CDR3 sequence: CASRTSSTDTQYF. CDR3 nucleotides: TGTGCCAGCAGGACATCTAGCACAGATACGCAGTATTTT.

The CDR3 DNA follows: TGTGCCAGCAGTTACTCGGGTGATAATACGCAGTATTTT. The encoded protein is CASSYSGDNTQYF. The chain links TRBV6-5 to TRBJ2-3; no reliable D call. V lost 0 bases and J lost 7, with 8 bases in between. CDR3 length: 13 amino acids. Germline values: CDR1 MNHEY, CDR2 SVGAGI.